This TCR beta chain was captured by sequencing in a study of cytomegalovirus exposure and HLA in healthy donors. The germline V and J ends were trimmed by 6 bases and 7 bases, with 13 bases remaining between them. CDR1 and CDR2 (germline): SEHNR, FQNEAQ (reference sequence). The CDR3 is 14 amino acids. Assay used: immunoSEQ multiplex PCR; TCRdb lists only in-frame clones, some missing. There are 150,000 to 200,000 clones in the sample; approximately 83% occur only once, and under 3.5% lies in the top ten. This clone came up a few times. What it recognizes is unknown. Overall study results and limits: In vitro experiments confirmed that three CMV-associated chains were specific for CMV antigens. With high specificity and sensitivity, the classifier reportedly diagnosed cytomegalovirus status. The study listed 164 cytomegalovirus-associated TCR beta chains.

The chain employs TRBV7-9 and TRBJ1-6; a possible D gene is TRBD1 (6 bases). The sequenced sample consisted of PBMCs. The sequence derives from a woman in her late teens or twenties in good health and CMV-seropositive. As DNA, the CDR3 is TGTGCCAGCAGACCAACAGGGACAAATTCACCCCTCCACTTT. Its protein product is CASRPTGTNSPLHF.